This passage covers 32 T cell receptor beta chains from one sample sequenced in a study of T cell repertoires in cytomegalovirus infection. What these receptors recognize is not known. Via MiXCR, TCRdb re-called the reads, giving one row per CDR3 protein. The sample shows 750,000 to 950,000 distinct CDR3 sequences, 25% to 30% of them seen only once. The specimen comprised cultured CD8+ T cells from PBMCs, sampled from culture after CMV antigen stimulation. These receptors came from a human donor in good health (CMV status not recorded). Some clones in this sample may be carry-over from other donors' samples.

This clonotype was seen a handful of times. The V gene is TRBV27, the J gene TRBJ1-2; D gene ambiguous. Germline CDR1 is MNHEY and CDR2 is SMNVEV (reference sequence). The V and J ends lost 0 bases and 3 bases respectively, with 8 bases between them. This CDR3 is 14 amino acids long. The CDR3 coding sequence is TGTGCCAGCAGTTTATCTACTCAGCACTATGGCTACACCTTC. Translated: CASSLSTQHYGYTF.

The rearrangement uses TRBV29-1 and TRBJ1-2, with TRBD1 as a possible D gene (5 bases). Germline loops: CDR1 SQVTM, CDR2 ANQGSEA. The CDR3 runs 11 residues. The V and J ends lost 8 bases and 6 bases respectively, with 13 bases between them. CDR3 in amino acids: CSLPQGDGYTF. The CDR3 DNA is TGCAGCCTCCCGCAGGGCGATGGCTACACCTTC. Full variable domain (remainder filled in from reference TRBV29-1 and TRBJ1-2): SAVISQKPSRDICQRGTSLTIQCQVDSQVTMMFWYRQQPGQSLTLIATANQGSEATYESGFVIDKFPISRPNLTFSTLTVSNMSPEDSSIYLCSLPQGDGYTFGSGTRLTVV.

This clonotype showed up many times. V is TRBV27 and J is TRBJ2-3; no definite D call. CDR3 length equals 14 residues. Trimming cost V 2 bases and J 0 bases, with 6 bases left between them. Looked up from germline, CDR1 is MNHEY and CDR2 is SMNVEV (reference sequence). CDR3 coding DNA: TGTGCCAGCAGTTTAGAGCGTAGCACAGATACGCAGTATTTT. It codes for CASSLERSTDTQYF.

This clonotype was seen only a few times. V is TRBV27 and J is TRBJ2-7; tentative D call: TRBD1 (6 bases). The V end was cut by 4 bases, the J end by 6 bases, with 22 bases between. The CDR3 runs 16 residues. The germline V gene has CDR1 MNHEY and CDR2 SMNVEV (reference sequence). The CDR3 nucleotides are TGTGCCAGCAGTTGGACCCCGGGACAACCTACCCGCGAGCAGTACTTC. Its protein product is CASSWTPGQPTREQYF.

In this sample, this clonotype turned up a few times. The rearrangement uses TRBV6-5 and TRBJ2-5, with D perhaps matching TRBD1 (8 bases). The CDR3 has 14 amino acids. Germline CDR1 is MNHEY and CDR2 is SVGAGI. The V and J ends lost 6 bases and 5 bases respectively, with 16 bases between them. This chain's CDR3 is CASSVQGEGETQYF. CDR3 DNA sequence: TGTGCCAGCAGCGTACAGGGGGAGGGGGAGACCCAGTACTTC.

This clonotype was seen a few times. The rearrangement uses TRBV27 and TRBJ1-2, with 10 nucleotides matching TRBD1. Per the germline V gene, CDR1 is MNHEY and CDR2 is SMNVEV (reference sequence). V dropped 5 bases and J dropped 4; count of bases not matched to a gene: 7. CDR3 size: 15 residues. CDR3 coding DNA: TGTGCCAGCAGTAACGACAGGGGGCGACCCTATGGCTACACCTTC. It translates to CASSNDRGRPYGYTF.

This clonotype was seen more than once but under ten times. As DNA, the CDR3 is TGTGCCAGCTGGTACGGGACAGCCAACACTGAAGCTTTCTTT. Translating it yields CASWYGTANTEAFF. This chain connects TRBV6-2 or TRBV6-3 to TRBJ1-1; 7 positions agree with TRBD1. The CDR3 has 14 residues. Losses at the gene ends were 8 bases for V and 2 bases for J; bases not matched to a gene: 8. Germline CDR1 MNHEY, CDR2 SVGEGT.

The chain couples TRBV6-6 to TRBJ1-5, with 7 bases that match TRBD1. With 8 bases clipped from V and 3 bases from J, the junction kept 10 bases outside the gene matches. Germline V CDR1 and CDR2: MNHNY, SVGAGI (reference sequence). This CDR3 contains 15 residues. CDR3 sequence reads: CASGIPGGNNQPQHF. The CDR3 region has the DNA TGTGCCAGCGGAATCCCAGGGGGAAACAATCAGCCCCAGCATTTT.

V is TRBV7-3 and J is TRBJ2-5; 11 bases match TRBD2. The CDR3 length is 17 residues. CDR1 and CDR2 (germline): SGHTA, FQGTGA. Trimming took 1 base from V and 7 from J; bases not matched to a gene: 11. CDR3 protein: CASSLNRTSGLRRTQYF. DNA of the CDR3: TGTGCCAGCAGCTTAAACCGGACTAGCGGGCTTAGGCGGACCCAGTACTTC.

V is TRBV7-6 and J is TRBJ1-3; D may be TRBD1 (6 bases). The V end was cut by 5 bases, the J end by 0 bases, with 11 bases between. The V gene's germline CDR1 is SGHVS and CDR2 FNYEAQ. This CDR3 has 15 residues. The CDR3 sequence is CASSPMTGSGNTIYF. CDR3 bases: TGTGCCAGCAGCCCGATGACAGGCTCTGGAAACACCATATATTTT.

Ten or more counts support this clonotype. An end of the junction differs from the germline gene, which may be a read error. The V call is TRBV4-1, the J call TRBJ2-1; no definite D call. The CDR3 spans 12 residues. The germline V gene encodes CDR1 MGHRA and CDR2 YSYEKL. The CDR3 DNA is TGTGCCAGCAGCCAAAGCTATAATGAGCAGTTCTTC. This sequence encodes CASSQSYNEQFF.

The table lists this clonotype with a few counts. This chain joins TRBV19 and TRBJ1-5; the D is unclear. The CDR3 is 15 residues long. The germline gives CDR1 LNHDA, CDR2 SQIVND (reference sequence). The germline V and J ends were trimmed by 4 bases and 1 base, with 11 bases remaining between them. The CDR3 is CASSSGAASNQPQHF. CDR3 sequence (DNA): TGTGCCAGTAGTAGTGGTGCAGCAAGCAATCAGCCCCAGCATTTT.

J is TRBJ1-1 and V is TRBV6-2 or TRBV6-3; perhaps TRBD1 as D (5 bases). Trimming removed 2 bases from V and 2 bases from J, with 12 bases in between. Germline V gene sequence: CDR1 MNHEY, CDR2 SVGEGT. This CDR3 region has 15 residues. The CDR3 sequence: CASSYVRAFNTEAFF. CDR3 coding DNA: TGTGCCAGCAGTTACGTCAGGGCCTTCAACACTGAAGCTTTCTTT.

There are a few counts of this clonotype. This rearrangement joins TRBV6-6 to TRBJ2-1, with a possible D match to TRBD2 (5 bases). The germline gives CDR1 MNHNY, CDR2 SVGAGI (reference sequence). V dropped 6 bases and J dropped 1 base, with 16 bases sitting between them. The length of the CDR3 is 16 residues. DNA for the CDR3: TGTGCCAGCAGGTGGACGAGCGGTGGGTCCTACAATGAGCAGTTCTTC. Protein sequence: CASRWTSGGSYNEQFF.

This clonotype was counted ten times or more. This sequence joins TRBV7-2 and TRBJ2-1, with a possible D match to TRBD2 (7 bases). Per germline, CDR1 SGHTA and CDR2 FQGNSA. The CDR3 totals 16 residues. The V end lost 5 bases, the J end lost 6 bases, and 20 bases lay between the germline ends. This CDR3 reads CASSHRRGGGGNEQFF. CDR3 DNA sequence: TGTGCCAGCAGCCACAGGAGGGGGGGAGGAGGCAATGAGCAGTTCTTC.

With regard to this clonotype: One end of the junction fails to match germline, which may point to a read error. V and J are TRBV7-8 and TRBJ1-1; 9 nucleotides agree with TRBD1. Per the germline V gene, CDR1 is SGHVS and CDR2 is FQNEAQ. The CDR3 covers 16 residues. CDR3 residues: CASSLGPDRGNAEAFF. The CDR3 coding sequence is TGTGCCAGCAGCTTAGGCCCCGACAGGGGGAACGCTGAAGCTTTCTTT.

The V and J genes are TRBV9 and TRBJ2-2; a weak D match, TRBD1 (5 bases). Per germline, CDR1 SGDLS and CDR2 YYNGEE. V dropped 5 bases and J dropped 1 base, with 9 bases sitting between them. The CDR3 loop spans 14 amino acids. The CDR3 protein is CASRQDLNTGELFF. The CDR3 DNA reads as TGTGCCAGCAGACAGGATCTGAACACCGGGGAGCTGTTTTTT.

The table lists this clonotype with a few counts. The gene calls are TRBV24-1 and TRBJ2-3; 7 bases line up with TRBD1. Trimming at V came to 3 bases and at J to 0 bases, leaving 8 bases not matched to a gene. Germline V gene lookup returns CDR1 KGHDR and CDR2 SFDVKD. The length of the CDR3 is 17 residues. The CDR3 spells CATSDAGQATSTDTQYF. In nucleotides, the CDR3 is TGTGCCACCAGTGATGCAGGACAGGCAACAAGCACAGATACGCAGTATTTT.

This clonotype was recorded a few times. The rearrangement uses TRBV11-3 and TRBJ2-1, with D tentatively TRBD1 (6 bases). Germline V lookup: CDR1 SGHNT, CDR2 YENEEA. V was clipped by 2 bases and J by 3 bases, with 14 bases between them. The CDR3 has 16 amino acids. The DNA of the CDR3 is TGTGCCAGCAGCTTAATGGGGGCAGGGCTCTACAATGAGCAGTTCTTC. Amino acids: CASSLMGAGLYNEQFF.

There are a few counts of this clonotype. The rearrangement joins TRBV19 to TRBJ1-2, with D possibly matching TRBD1 (6 bases). CDR1 and CDR2 (germline): LNHDA, SQIVND (reference sequence). Trimming removed 8 bases from V and 6 bases from J, with 16 bases in between. The CDR3 runs to 13 residues. The CDR3 DNA reads as TGTGCCAGTGCCTTCGGACAGTCGAATGGCTACACCTTC. Translating gives CASAFGQSNGYTF.

This chain joins TRBV6-2 or TRBV6-3 and TRBJ2-1, with D maybe TRBD1 (7 bases). This CDR3 is 14 amino acids long. Trimming stripped 3 bases from V and 3 bases from J, with 9 bases between. The V gene's germline CDR1 is MNHEY and CDR2 SVGEGT. CDR3 residues: CASSYQGGYNEQFF. For the CDR3, the DNA is TGTGCCAGCAGTTATCAGGGGGGCTACAATGAGCAGTTCTTC.

The rearrangement uses TRBV4-1 and TRBJ1-2; 7 bases fit TRBD1. The CDR3 runs to 14 residues. J gave up 11 bases and V 0 bases, and 9 bases lay outside the gene matches. Germline lookup yields CDR1 MGHRA and CDR2 YSYEKL. CDR3 bases: TGCGCCAGCAGCCAAGACCGATTAACAGGGGCTTACACCTTC. It is translated as CASSQDRLTGAYTF.

The rearrangement joins TRBV10-3 to TRBJ1-3; no reliable D call. The CDR3 is 15 residues long. CDR1 and CDR2 (germline): ENHRY, SYGVKD. Trimming removed 6 bases at V and 4 bases at J, with 16 bases between. The CDR3 DNA reads TGTGCCATCAGGGCCCCTGAACCGGGAGGAAACACCATATATTTT. Amino acids: CAIRAPEPGGNTIYF.

The chain uses TRBV10-3 and TRBJ2-7; 8 positions match TRBD1. The CDR3 contains 14 residues. CDR1 is ENHRY, CDR2 SYGVKD, per germline. V lost 4 bases and J lost 0; bases outside the gene matches: 2. CDR3 coding DNA: TGTGCCATCAGTGGACAGGGGACCTCCTACGAGCAGTACGTC. As protein: CAISGQGTSYEQYV.

The genes are TRBV27 and TRBJ1-6; D is unclear. V was clipped by 3 bases and J by 6 bases, with 9 bases between them. The CDR3 consists of 14 residues. In germline, CDR1 is MNHEY, CDR2 SMNVEV (reference sequence). The CDR3 nucleotides read TGTGCCAGCAGTTTCGTGGTTCTTAATTCACCCCTCCACTTT. As protein: CASSFVVLNSPLHF.

The rearrangement joins TRBV5-1 to TRBJ2-1, with TRBD2 matching over 11 bases. With 5 bases clipped from V and 4 bases from J, the junction kept 8 bases outside the gene matches. The CDR3 runs to 16 residues. In germline, CDR1 is SGHRS, CDR2 YFSETQ. CDR3 residues: CASSHLAGGPYNEQFF. The CDR3, as DNA: TGCGCCAGCAGTCACTTAGCGGGGGGGCCTTACAATGAGCAGTTCTTC.

This clonotype was recorded a few times. The chain employs TRBV6-5 and TRBJ1-2; 8 nucleotides line up with TRBD1. This CDR3 region has 14 residues. Germline V gene data show CDR1 as MNHEY and CDR2 as SVGAGI. The trim removed 7 bases at V and 6 bases at J, leaving 10 bases unmatched. CDR3 bases: TGTGCCAGCATAAACCCGACAGGGGCGGATGGCTACACCTTC. The encoded protein is CASINPTGADGYTF.

There are a few counts of this clonotype. The rearrangement joins TRBV4-1 to TRBJ1-5; D gene ambiguous. CDR3 size: 15 residues. The germline CDR1 and CDR2 sequences are MGHRA and YSYEKL. Between the trimmed V and J ends, which lost 1 base and 0 bases, there was a span of 7 bases. CDR3 sequence reads: CASSQGEYSNQPQHF. CDR3 nucleotides: TGCGCCAGCAGCCAAGGGGAGTATAGCAATCAGCCCCAGCATTTT.

J is TRBJ1-1 and V is TRBV6-2 or TRBV6-3; D is undetermined. Germline CDR1 MNHEY, CDR2 SVGEGT. This CDR3 has 14 amino acids. Trimming stripped 6 bases from V and 7 bases from J, with 18 bases between. CDR3 protein: CASSNGTLRNEAFF. CDR3 nucleotides: TGTGCCAGCAGCAACGGAACTCTACGTAATGAAGCTTTCTTT.

This clonotype appeared many times. The chain recombines TRBV7-8 with TRBJ1-2; 11 bases fit TRBD1. V gave up 5 bases and J gave up 0 bases; unmatched junction bases: 11. Germline V gene sequence: CDR1 SGHVS, CDR2 FQNEAQ. This CDR3 is 18 amino acids long. For the CDR3, the DNA is TGTGCCAGCAGCGAACGGACAGGGGGCTATATAGCTAACTATGGCTACACCTTC. Protein sequence: CASSERTGGYIANYGYTF.

This rearrangement joins TRBV27 to TRBJ1-2; the D gene is possibly TRBD1 (5 bases). The germline V and J ends were trimmed by 3 bases and 4 bases, with 12 bases remaining between them. The CDR3 has 14 amino acids. CDR1 is MNHEY, CDR2 SMNVEV, per germline (reference sequence). Here the CDR3 reads CASSFTRAGYGYTF. CDR3 DNA: TGTGCCAGCAGTTTTACCAGGGCCGGCTATGGCTACACCTTC.

This clonotype was seen a handful of times. The chain combines TRBV7-9 with TRBJ2-7, with 8 bases identical to TRBD1. After removal of 3 bases from V and 7 bases from J, the junction contained 8 bases not matched to a gene. The germline gives CDR1 SEHNR, CDR2 FQNEAQ (reference sequence). The CDR3 has 14 residues. The CDR3 nucleotides are TGTGCCAGCAGCTTCCCAGGGGGCCCCTGGGAGCAGTACTTC. It is translated as CASSFPGGPWEQYF.